This T cell receptor beta chain is drawn from a study of CD8 T cells in ankylosing spondylitis. Worth noting for this clonotype: The antigen is undetermined.

Notes on the study in general: Earlier work had already found some motif variants in reactive arthritis synovial fluid and blood. Ankylosing spondylitis blood seemed to carry a telltale TCR beta motif made of fewer than ten highly homologous variants. Clones tied to disease were said to be significantly enriched in matched ankylosing spondylitis synovial fluid.

It was by quantitative 5'-RACE with molecular barcodes that TCR beta libraries were made. TCRdb recomputed calls from the 5' RACE reads with MiXCR, one row per CDR3 protein. This table has a few hundred thousand distinct CDR3 sequences, approximately 22% appearing once. The V segment lost 5 bases and the J segment 1 base; nucleotides outside the gene matches: 7. From germline, CDR1 is SGHVS and CDR2 FQNEAQ. The CDR3 is 16 amino acids. The specimen was blood, either unsorted or a sorted T cell fraction (not recorded which). This sequence originates from a male donor with ankylosing spondylitis or in good health (not recorded which). The rearrangement joins TRBV7-8 to TRBJ2-1, with 8 bases aligning to TRBD2. The DNA of the CDR3 is TGTGCCAGCAGCCTTATCGGGGGGGCGTCCTACAATGAGCAGTTCTTC. Its translation: CASSLIGGASYNEQFF.